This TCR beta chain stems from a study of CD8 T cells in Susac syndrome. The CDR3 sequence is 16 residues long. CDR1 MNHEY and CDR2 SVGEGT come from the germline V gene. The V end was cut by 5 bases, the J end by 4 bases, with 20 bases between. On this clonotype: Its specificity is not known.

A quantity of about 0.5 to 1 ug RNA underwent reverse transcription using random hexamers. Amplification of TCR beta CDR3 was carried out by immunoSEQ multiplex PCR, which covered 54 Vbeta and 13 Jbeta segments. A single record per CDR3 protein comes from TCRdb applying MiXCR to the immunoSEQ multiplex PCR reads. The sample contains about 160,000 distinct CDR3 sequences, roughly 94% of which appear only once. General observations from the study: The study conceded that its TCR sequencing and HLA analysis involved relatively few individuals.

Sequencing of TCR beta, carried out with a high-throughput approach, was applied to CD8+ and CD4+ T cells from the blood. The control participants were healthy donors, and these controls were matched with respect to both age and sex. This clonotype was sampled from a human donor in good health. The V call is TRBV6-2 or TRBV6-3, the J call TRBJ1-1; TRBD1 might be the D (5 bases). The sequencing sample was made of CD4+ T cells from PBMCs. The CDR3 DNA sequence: TGTGCCAGCAGTCACGTAGTGGGGCAGCTACGCACTGAAGCTTTCTTT. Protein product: CASSHVVGQLRTEAFF.